This T cell receptor beta chain was documented in a study of cytomegalovirus exposure and HLA in healthy donors. Study-wide points: A later analysis showed that HLA-associated TCR beta chains had undergone more clonal expansion than equally common others. In a later analysis, TCR beta V- and J-gene trimming was associated with a missense DCLRE1C variant.

CDR1 SGHRS and CDR2 YFSETQ come from the germline V gene. The CDR3 consists of 14 residues. The V gene end was trimmed by 1 base and the J gene end by 5 bases; junction bases not matched to a gene: 0. Notes on this clone: What it binds is unknown.

60 Vbeta and 13 Jbeta primers were used in PCR. Libraries were prepared by immunoSEQ multiplex PCR; TCRdb keeps only in-frame clonotypes and omits some of them. This table holds almost 35,000 clones. The sequence was obtained from a woman between 40 and 50 years old in good health and CMV-seropositive. The sequenced material came from PBMCs. The V call is TRBV5-1, the J call TRBJ1-6; 7 positions match TRBD1. CDR3 sequence: CASSLTGDNSPLHF. The CDR3 bases are TGCGCCAGCAGCTTGACAGGGGATAATTCACCCCTCCACTTT.